This T cell receptor (beta chain) was sequenced in a study of CD8 T cells in Susac syndrome. Sequencing targeted TCR beta in blood CD8+ and CD4+ T cells. Looked up from germline, CDR1 is SGHDN and CDR2 is FVKESK. V lost 0 bases, J lost 8 bases, and 8 bases lay in between. The CDR3 covers 12 residues. RNA amounts of about 0.5 to 1 ug underwent reverse transcription with random hexamers. TCRdb reprocessed the immunoSEQ multiplex PCR reads via MiXCR and lists one record per CDR3 protein. The sample contains about 190,000 distinct CDR3 sequences, about 91% of which appear only once. This chain links TRBV14 with TRBJ2-7; no definite D call. The sample was CD4+ T cells from PBMCs. This receptor was obtained from a human donor with Susac syndrome. The CDR3, as DNA: TGTGCCAGCAGCCAAGATGGTGCTAAGCAGTACTTC. Amino acid sequence: CASSQDGAKQYF.